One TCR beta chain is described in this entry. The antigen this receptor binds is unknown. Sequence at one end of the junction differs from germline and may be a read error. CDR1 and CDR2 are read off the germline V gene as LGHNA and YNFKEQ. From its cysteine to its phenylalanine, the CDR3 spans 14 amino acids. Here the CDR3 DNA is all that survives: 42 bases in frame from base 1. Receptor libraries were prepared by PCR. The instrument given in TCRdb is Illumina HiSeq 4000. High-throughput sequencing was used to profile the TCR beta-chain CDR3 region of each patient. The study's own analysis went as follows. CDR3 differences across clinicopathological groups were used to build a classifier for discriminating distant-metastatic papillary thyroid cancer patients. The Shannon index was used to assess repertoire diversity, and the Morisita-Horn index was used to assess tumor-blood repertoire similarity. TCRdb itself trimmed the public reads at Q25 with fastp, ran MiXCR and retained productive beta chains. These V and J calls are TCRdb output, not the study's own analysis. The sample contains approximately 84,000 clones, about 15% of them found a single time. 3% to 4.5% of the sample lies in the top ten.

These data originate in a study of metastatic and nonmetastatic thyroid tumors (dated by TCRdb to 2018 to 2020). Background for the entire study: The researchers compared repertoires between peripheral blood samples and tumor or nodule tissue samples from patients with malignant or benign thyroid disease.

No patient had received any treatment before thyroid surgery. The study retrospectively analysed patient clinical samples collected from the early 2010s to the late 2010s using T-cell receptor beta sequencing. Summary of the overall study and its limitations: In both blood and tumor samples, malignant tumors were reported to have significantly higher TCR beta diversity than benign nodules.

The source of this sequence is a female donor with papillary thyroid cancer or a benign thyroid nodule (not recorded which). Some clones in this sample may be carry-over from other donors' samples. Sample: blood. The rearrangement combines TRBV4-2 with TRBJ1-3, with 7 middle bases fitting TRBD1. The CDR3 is CASSQTGIVNTIYF. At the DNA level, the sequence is TGTGCTAGCAGCCAGACAGGGATTGTAAACACCATATATTTT.